This T cell receptor (beta chain) originates from a study of cytomegalovirus exposure and HLA in healthy donors. This CDR3 spans 14 amino acids. The germline V gene has CDR1 SNHLY and CDR2 FYNNEI. Trimming stripped 7 bases from V and 7 bases from J, with 16 bases between. Notes on the study in general: The study recorded over 150 TCR beta chains that were cytomegalovirus-associated. Relative to equally common others, HLA-associated TCR beta chains showed greater clonal expansion in a later analysis. Sequencing depth roughly uniform across donors was assumed in presence/absence analyses. Most subjects had HLA-A and HLA-B alleles reportedly predicted accurately by TCR beta sequences.

A remark on this clone: Its cognate antigen is unknown.

Researchers ran the PCR with 60 Vbeta and 13 Jbeta primers. The method was immunoSEQ multiplex PCR; TCRdb's version includes in-frame clones alone and lacks a portion of them. The sample records some 200,000 clones, 80% being singletons. Specimen: PBMCs. The chain links TRBV2 to TRBJ1-4; D not resolved. The origin of this receptor is a man in his forties or fifties in good health and CMV-seropositive. The CDR3 spells CASIPNTFGEKLFF. The CDR3 region has the DNA TGTGCCAGCATTCCCAACACGTTTGGTGAAAAACTGTTTTTT.